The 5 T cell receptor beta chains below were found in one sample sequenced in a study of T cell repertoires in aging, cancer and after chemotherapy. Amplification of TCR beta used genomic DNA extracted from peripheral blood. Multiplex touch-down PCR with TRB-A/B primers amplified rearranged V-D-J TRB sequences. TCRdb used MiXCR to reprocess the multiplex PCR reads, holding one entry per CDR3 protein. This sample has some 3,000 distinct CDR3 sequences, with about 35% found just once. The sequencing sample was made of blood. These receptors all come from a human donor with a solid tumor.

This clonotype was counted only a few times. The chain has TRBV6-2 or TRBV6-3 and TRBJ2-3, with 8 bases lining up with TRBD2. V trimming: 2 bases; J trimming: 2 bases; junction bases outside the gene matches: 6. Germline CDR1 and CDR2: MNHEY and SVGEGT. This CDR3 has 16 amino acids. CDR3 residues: CASSYKAGDITDTQYF. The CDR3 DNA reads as TGTGCCAGCAGTTACAAAGCGGGGGATATCACAGATACGCAGTATTTT.

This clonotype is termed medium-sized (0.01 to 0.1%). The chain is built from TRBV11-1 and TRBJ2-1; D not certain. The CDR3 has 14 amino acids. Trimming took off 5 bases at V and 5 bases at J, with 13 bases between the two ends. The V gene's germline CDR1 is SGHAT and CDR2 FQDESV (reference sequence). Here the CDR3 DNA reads TGTGCCAGCAGCGAAGGGCTCAGCAACAATGAGCAGTTCTTC. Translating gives CASSEGLSNNEQFF.

DNA of the CDR3: TGCGCCAGCAGCCGGGACAGCGGCTATAATTCACCCCTCCACTTT. It translates to CASSRDSGYNSPLHF. The chain links TRBV4-3 to TRBJ1-6; 7 bases line up with TRBD1. Germline V CDR1 and CDR2: LGHNA, YSLEER. There are 15 residues in the CDR3. Trimming cost V 4 bases and J 3 bases; bases outside gene matches: 3.

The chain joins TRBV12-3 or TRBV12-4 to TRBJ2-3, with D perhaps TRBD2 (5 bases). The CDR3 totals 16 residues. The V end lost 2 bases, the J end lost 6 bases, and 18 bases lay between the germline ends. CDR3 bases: TGTGCCAGCAGTTTATCCCGACTACCTCGGGGTGATACGCAGTATTTT. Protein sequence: CASSLSRLPRGDTQYF.

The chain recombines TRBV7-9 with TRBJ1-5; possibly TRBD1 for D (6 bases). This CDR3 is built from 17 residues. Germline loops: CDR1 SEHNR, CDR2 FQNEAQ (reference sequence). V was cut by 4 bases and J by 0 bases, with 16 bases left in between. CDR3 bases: TGTGCCAGCAGCTCAGGGGACGGATCACATAGCAATCAGCCCCAGCATTTT. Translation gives CASSSGDGSHSNQPQHF.